The 23 T cell receptor beta chains presented below share a single source sample, sequenced in a study of T cells in Graves' hyperthyroidism and ophthalmopathy. Authors of the study amplified TCR beta CDR3 regions from RNA transcripts. The HTBI primer set was used in a first-round RT-PCR of the TCR CDR3. From the multiplex PCR reads, TCRdb called clonotypes with MiXCR, one entry per CDR3 protein. Found here are around 260,000 distinct CDR3 sequences, 20% to 25% of them singletons; the top ten hold around 30%. Sequences were obtained from blood. These receptors originate from a man aged 40-55 years with Graves' hyperthyroidism that later progressed to Graves' ophthalmopathy.

This clonotype was seen ten or more times. The V call is TRBV29-1, the J call TRBJ2-7; D might be TRBD1 or TRBD2, each matching 6 bases. V lost 3 bases and J 2 bases, leaving 20 bases between the germline ends. Germline V gene sequence: CDR1 SQVTM, CDR2 ANQGSEA. The length of the CDR3 is 16 residues. DNA for the CDR3: TGCAGCGTTGAGCGGGACACCTCCCGGGGTGCCTACGAGCAGTACTTC. It encodes CSVERDTSRGAYEQYF.

This clonotype appeared many times. The J gene is TRBJ1-3, the V gene TRBV6-5; TRBD1 might be the D (5 bases). The CDR3 runs 17 residues. Trimming removed 0 bases from V and 0 bases from J, with 12 bases in between. The germline gives CDR1 MNHEY, CDR2 SVGAGI. For the CDR3, the DNA is TGTGCCAGCAGTTACTCTCCGCAGGGATACTCTGGAAACACCATATATTTT. Amino acids: CASSYSPQGYSGNTIYF.

This clonotype was counted ten times or more. The V call is TRBV28, the J call TRBJ2-2; D is unclear. Germline lookup yields CDR1 MDHEN and CDR2 SYDVKM. This CDR3 contains 15 residues. V was trimmed by 1 base and J by 2 bases, leaving 8 bases between them. CDR3 DNA: TGTGCCAGCAGTTTATTGGTTTTTAACACCGGGGAGCTGTTTTTT. Translation: CASSLLVFNTGELFF.

This clonotype was seen many times. V usage is TRBV4-1 and J usage is TRBJ1-2, with TRBD1 identical over 9 bases. The CDR3 has 16 residues. The germline V gene has CDR1 MGHRA and CDR2 YSYEKL. With 5 bases clipped from V and 6 bases from J, the junction kept 13 bases outside the gene matches. The CDR3 coding sequence is TGCGCCAGCAGCTCGTCGTACACAGGGGGCAATGATGGCTACACCTTC. Protein sequence: CASSSSYTGGNDGYTF.

This clonotype appeared many times. The gene calls are TRBV18 and TRBJ1-1; D gene ambiguous. V lost 3 bases to trimming and J lost 1 base, with 15 bases between them. The CDR3 has 16 amino acids. Germline V gives CDR1 KGHSH, CDR2 LQKENI. The CDR3 here is CASSPVNWGSNTEAFF. The CDR3 nucleotides read TGTGCCAGCTCACCTGTTAATTGGGGATCGAACACTGAAGCTTTCTTT.

In its sample, this clonotype was seen many times. The V gene is TRBV6-5, the J gene TRBJ1-1; 8 bases are a match to TRBD1. Germline CDR1 and CDR2: MNHEY and SVGAGI. This CDR3 is 15 amino acids long. The V segment lost 2 bases and the J segment 1 base; nucleotides outside the gene matches: 3. CDR3 DNA: TGTGCCAGCAGTTACCCCGGGACAGGGAACACTGAAGCTTTCTTT. It translates to CASSYPGTGNTEAFF.

Many counts were recorded for this clonotype. The rearrangement links TRBV20-1 to TRBJ1-5, with 11 bases aligning to TRBD1. CDR1 DFQATT and CDR2 SNEGSKA come from the germline V gene (reference sequence). This CDR3 region has 16 residues. J gave up 6 bases and V 0 bases, and 7 bases lay outside the gene matches. CDR3 in amino acids: CSARDRTGGWGQPQHF. The CDR3 coding sequence is TGCAGTGCTAGAGATCGGACAGGGGGCTGGGGTCAGCCCCAGCATTTT.

This clonotype showed up many times. J is TRBJ1-2 and V is TRBV12-5; 7 bases map to TRBD1. The CDR3 is 21 residues long. J was trimmed by 2 bases and V by 1 base; bases with no gene match: 22. Germline values: CDR1 LGHNT, CDR2 FRNRAP. This chain's CDR3 is CASGLARLLQGTAGLNYGYTF. The CDR3 nucleotides read TGTGCTAGTGGTTTGGCACGGCTGTTACAGGGGACCGCAGGATTAAACTATGGCTACACCTTC. The full variable domain, completed using reference TRBV12-5 and TRBJ1-2, is DARVTQTPRHKVTEMGQEVTMRCQPILGHNTVFWYRQTMMQGLELLAYFRNRAPLDDSGMPKDRFSAEMPDATLATLKIQPSEPRDSAVYFCASGLARLLQGTAGLNYGYTFGSGTRLTVV.

In its sample, this clonotype was seen many times. The V call is TRBV15, the J call TRBJ2-4; 10 bases agree with TRBD2. Germline values: CDR1 LNHNV, CDR2 YYDKDF (reference sequence). The CDR3 has 18 residues. V lost 0 bases to trimming and J lost 6 bases; unmatched junction nucleotides: 11. This CDR3 is CATSRDAGSSGRGNIQYF. CDR3 in DNA: TGTGCCACCAGCAGAGATGCGGGGTCTAGCGGGAGAGGAAACATTCAGTACTTC.

This clonotype was observed at least ten times. The J gene is TRBJ1-1, the V gene TRBV20-1; D not certain. V dropped 1 base and J dropped 8 bases, with 17 bases sitting between them. The CDR3 loop spans 14 amino acids. CDR1 DFQATT and CDR2 SNEGSKA come from the germline V gene (reference sequence). This CDR3 is CSARGQPVLLEAFF. The CDR3 DNA reads TGCAGTGCTAGAGGCCAGCCCGTCCTCTTGGAAGCTTTCTTT.

The rearrangement joins TRBV24-1 to TRBJ1-1, with D possibly TRBD1 on 5 matching bases. Germline V gene lookup returns CDR1 KGHDR and CDR2 SFDVKD. The CDR3 has 13 residues. V was cut by 3 bases and J by 5 bases, with 9 bases left in between. The CDR3 nucleotides read TGTGCCACCAGTGATACCGACAGTACTGAAGCTTTCTTT. Translated: CATSDTDSTEAFF.

This clonotype was observed a handful of times. The chain couples TRBV5-6 to TRBJ1-1; D perhaps matches TRBD1 (5 bases). This CDR3 region has 16 residues. Germline V lookup: CDR1 SGHDT, CDR2 YYEEEE. Trimming took 4 bases from V and 9 from J, leaving 25 bases between them. This CDR3 reads CASSPTGWEQGFKAFF. CDR3 in DNA: TGTGCCAGCAGCCCCACGGGCTGGGAGCAGGGCTTTAAAGCTTTCTTT.

This clonotype was picked up many times. This chain joins TRBV19 and TRBJ1-5; unclear D gene. The CDR3 has 15 residues. The V end was cut by 3 bases, the J end by 0 bases, with 9 bases between. Germline lookup yields CDR1 LNHDA and CDR2 SQIVND (reference sequence). The CDR3 DNA reads TGTGCCAGTAGTATGGCCGCCTATAGCAATCAGCCCCAGCATTTT. Translated, it gives CASSMAAYSNQPQHF.

This chain joins TRBV12-3 or TRBV12-4 and TRBJ2-7; 9 bases align to TRBD2. The V and J ends lost 0 bases and 0 bases, in that order; junction bases with no gene match: 12. CDR3 size: 19 residues. The CDR3 reads CASSLARGLAGLNSYEQYF. Written as DNA, the CDR3 is TGTGCCAGCAGTTTAGCGCGGGGTCTAGCGGGACTAAACTCCTACGAGCAGTACTTC.

This clonotype was seen at least ten times. V is TRBV6-2 or TRBV6-3 and J is TRBJ2-7; the match to TRBD2 covers 7 bases. The CDR3 spans 18 residues. The V segment lost 0 bases and the J segment 4 bases; nucleotides outside the gene matches: 15. CDR1 and CDR2 from the germline V gene are MNHEY and SVGEGT. This CDR3 is CASSYSIGVGGDSYEQYF. In nucleotides, the CDR3 is TGTGCCAGCAGTTACTCGATTGGGGTGGGAGGGGATTCTTACGAGCAGTACTTC.

This clonotype has at least ten counts. V gene TRBV20-1 combines with J gene TRBJ2-7; TRBD1 matches at 8 bases. The germline V gene has CDR1 DFQATT and CDR2 SNEGSKA (reference sequence). The CDR3 loop spans 13 amino acids. After removal of 5 bases from V and 3 bases from J, the junction contained 6 bases not matched to a gene. The CDR3 region is CSACTQGDYEQYF. In nucleotides, the CDR3 is TGCAGTGCTTGCACACAGGGGGACTACGAGCAGTACTTC.

J is TRBJ2-5 and V is TRBV20-1; 12 nucleotides match TRBD2. CDR1 and CDR2 from the germline V gene are DFQATT and SNEGSKA (reference sequence). CDR3 length equals 13 residues. Unmatched junction bases numbered 4, after V lost 6 bases and J lost 5 bases. The CDR3 DNA sequence: TGCAGTGCAAGGACTAGCGGGATGGAGACCCAGTACTTC. It yields the protein CSARTSGMETQYF.

The genes are TRBV6-2 or TRBV6-3 and TRBJ2-7; a weak D match, TRBD2 (6 bases). V lost 6 bases and J lost 3, with 15 bases in between. The CDR3 is 14 residues long. The germline V gene has CDR1 MNHEY and CDR2 SVGEGT. CDR3 sequence: CASSPVRESYEQYF. The CDR3 DNA sequence: TGTGCCAGCAGCCCCGTTCGGGAGAGCTACGAGCAGTACTTC.

This clonotype has at least ten counts. The J gene is TRBJ2-5, the V gene TRBV7-3; D is unclear. CDR1 and CDR2 from the germline V gene are SGHTA and FQGTGA. This CDR3 has 15 residues. V lost 5 bases and J 1 base, leaving 14 bases between the germline ends. The CDR3 region is CASSRDLLSQETQYF. CDR3 sequence (DNA): TGTGCCAGCAGCCGCGATCTCCTAAGCCAAGAGACCCAGTACTTC.

This chain connects TRBV2 to TRBJ2-5, with D unresolved. The CDR3 sequence is 13 residues long. Trimming pared 1 base from V and 4 bases from J, leaving 7 bases between. Germline CDR1 reads SNHLY; CDR2 reads FYNNEI. The CDR3, as DNA: TGTGCCAGCAGTGAAGGGTGGAGAGAGACCCAGTACTTC. As protein: CASSEGWRETQYF.

This clonotype was recorded at least ten times. The genes are TRBV10-3 and TRBJ2-5; 7 positions agree with TRBD1. This CDR3 has 14 residues. Germline V lookup: CDR1 ENHRY, CDR2 SYGVKD. The V and J ends lost 6 bases and 6 bases, in that order; junction bases with no gene match: 10. The CDR3, as DNA: TGTGCCATCAGGACAGGGTCCGGGGAGCAGACCCAGTACTTC. It encodes CAIRTGSGEQTQYF.

Many counts were recorded for this clonotype. The chain links TRBV10-3 to TRBJ2-7, with D unresolved. V lost 0 bases and J 2 bases, leaving 8 bases between the germline ends. The CDR3 is made up of 14 amino acids. CDR1 and CDR2 (germline): ENHRY, SYGVKD. CDR3 in amino acids: CAISESRLPYEQYF. CDR3 DNA: TGTGCCATCAGTGAGTCGAGGCTCCCCTACGAGCAGTACTTC.

This clonotype has ten or more counts. The chain is built from TRBV5-1 and TRBJ1-5; no definite D call. Trimming pared 0 bases from V and 0 bases from J, leaving 7 bases between. The CDR3 covers 15 residues. CDR1 is SGHRS and CDR2 is YFSETQ in the germline V gene. CDR3 amino acids: CASSLAPNSNQPQHF. The CDR3 nucleotides are TGCGCCAGCAGCTTGGCGCCGAATAGCAATCAGCCCCAGCATTTT. The entire variable domain, with the rest obtained from reference TRBV5-1 and TRBJ1-5, is as follows: KAGVTQTPRYLIKTRGQQVTLSCSPISGHRSVSWYQQTPGQGLQFLFEYFSETQRNKGNFPGRFSGRQFSNSRSEMNVSTLELGDSALYLCASSLAPNSNQPQHFGDGTRLSIL.